These T cell receptor beta chains were read from a single sample in a study of vaccination effects on CD4 cells after COVID-19. Produced via immunoSEQ multiplex PCR; TCRdb's table is partial and in-frame only. This sample has about 24,000 clones, with under 85% found just once. These TCRs are of unknown antigen specificity. This sample comprised CD4+ T cells from PBMCs cultured with HCoV-NL63 spike peptides, obtained after COVID-19 vaccination. The origin of the receptors is a human donor who received a COVID-19 vaccine. Both conserved end residues are part of each CDR3. The D gene is left open where the match is weak. Rows give clone size only sometimes, using once, few, many, or a class for an expanded clone.

clone_size j_call d_call v_call cdr3_nt cdr3_aa
. TRBJ2-7 TRBD2 TRBV3-1/TRBV3-2 TGTGCCAGCAGCCACGGACTAGCGACTCACGAGCAGTACTTC CASSHGLATHEQYF
. TRBJ2-7 TRBD2 TRBV5-4 TGTGCCAGCAGTCGACTAGCGGCCCTCTCCTACGAGCAGTACTTC CASSRLAALSYEQYF
. TRBJ1-2 . TRBV28 TGTGCCACCCACGCCCTCCCAACACCGAGGTATGGCTACACCTTC CATHALPTPRYGYTF
. TRBJ2-1 TRBD1 TRBV2 TGTGCCAGCAGGAGAGGGACAGGGAGAAGGGATGAGCAGTTCTTC CASRRGTGRRDEQFF
. TRBJ2-7 TRBD1 TRBV18 TGTGCCAGCTCCCGTGGGGGACAGGGGGCCTACGAGCAGTACTTC CASSRGGQGAYEQYF
. TRBJ1-6 . TRBV30 TGTGCCTGGAGTGGGGGGCAGAGCTCACCCCTCCACTTT CAWSGGQSSPLHF
. TRBJ1-1 TRBD1 TRBV5-4 TGTGCCAGCAGATCACCCGGGACAGGGAACACTGAAGCTTTCTTT CASRSPGTGNTEAFF
once TRBJ1-5 . TRBV10-3 TGTGCCATCAGTGTGGCGGGGGACGATCAGCCCCAGCATTTT CAISVAGDDQPQHF
. TRBJ2-7 TRBD2 TRBV2 TGTGCCAGCACCAGAGCCCGACGAGCGGGGGCCCTATCCTACGAGCAGTACTTC CASTRARRAGALSYEQYF
. TRBJ2-7 . TRBV28 TGTGCCAGCAGTTTAACTGGGGCCTACGAGCAGTACTTC CASSLTGAYEQYF
. TRBJ2-6 TRBD2 TRBV5-1 TGCGCCAGCAGCTTTCGTCCACTGGGACTAGCGGGGGGGCCTGGGGCCAACGTCCTGACTTTC CASSFRPLGLAGGPGANVLTF
. TRBJ1-2 . TRBV27 TGTGCCAGCAGTTTCCAGGGATTGTTTGGCTACACCTTC CASSFQGLFGYTF
. TRBJ2-2 . TRBV9 TGTGCCAGCAGCGTAGGACACGCGAACACCGGGGAGCTGTTTTTT CASSVGHANTGELFF
. TRBJ2-1 . TRBV2 TGTGCCAGCAGTGAAAATTCCTCGGACAATGAGCAGTTCTTC CASSENSSDNEQFF
once TRBJ2-7 TRBD1 TRBV10-3 TGTGCCATCAAGGGACAGGGGGTCTACGAGCAGTACTTC CAIKGQGVYEQYF
. TRBJ1-4 . TRBV6-5 TGTGCCAGCAGTAGATCCGGGACGGTTAATGAAAAACTGTTTTTT CASSRSGTVNEKLFF
. TRBJ2-7 . TRBV3-1/TRBV3-2 TGTGCCAGCAGCCAATGGGGGAACGAGCAGTACTTC CASSQWGNEQYF
. TRBJ1-5 . TRBV28 TGTGCCAGCAGTTTAGGCCGGGGCCCCTCAGGGCAGCCCCAGCATTTT CASSLGRGPSGQPQHF
. TRBJ1-3 . TRBV5-1 TGCGCCAGCAGCCAGGACAGATCTGGAAACACCATATATTTT CASSQDRSGNTIYF
few TRBJ2-7 . TRBV4-2 TGTGCCAGCAGCTCCCGACAGGGAGCGGGAGCCTCCTACGAGCAGTACTTC CASSSRQGAGASYEQYF
. TRBJ2-7 . TRBV12-3/TRBV12-4 TGTGCCAGCAGTCAATCCTACGAGCAGTACTTC CASSQSYEQYF
. TRBJ1-2 . TRBV6-5 TGTGCCAGCAGGCGAGGACAGCAGTTTGGCTACACCTTC CASRRGQQFGYTF
few TRBJ1-3 . TRBV7-2 TGTGCCAGCAGCTTACAAACGCGGATCCTCTCTGGAAACACCATATATTTT CASSLQTRILSGNTIYF
. TRBJ1-4 . TRBV30 TGTGCCTGGAGTGTCGGTCTTAGGAGCAGGGACGAAAAACTGTTTTTT CAWSVGLRSRDEKLFF
. TRBJ1-5 . TRBV28 TGTGCCAGCAGCTACAGGACCGGCAATCAGCCCCAGCATTTT CASSYRTGNQPQHF
few TRBJ1-5 . TRBV2 TGTGCCAGCAGTATGAGGATGGAACAGCCCCAGCATTTT CASSMRMEQPQHF
. TRBJ1-2 . TRBV20-1 TGCAGTGCCAGTGGGGGGGGTAGAGGCTACACCTTC CSASGGGRGYTF
. TRBJ2-5 TRBD1 TRBV18 TGTGCCAGCTCACGGGACAGGCAAGAGACCCAGTACTTC CASSRDRQETQYF
once TRBJ2-1 TRBD2 TRBV7-9 TGTGCCAGCAGGGGACTAGCGGGAGCGAGCTCCTACAATGAGCAGTTCTTC CASRGLAGASSYNEQFF
. TRBJ2-1 . TRBV9 TGTGCCAGCAGCGTAGATGGAGGGAGCAATGAGCAGTTCTTC CASSVDGGSNEQFF
once TRBJ1-1 . TRBV30 TGTGCCTGGAGTCTGGCACATGGTACTGAAGCTTTCTTT CAWSLAHGTEAFF
. TRBJ2-3 . TRBV6-5 TGTGCCAGCACCCAAGGGCAGGGAGCGCAGTATTTT CASTQGQGAQYF
. TRBJ2-2 . TRBV4-1 TGCGCCAGCAGCCAAGATTGGGCTCAAGCCGGGGAGCTGTTTTTT CASSQDWAQAGELFF
. TRBJ1-2 . TRBV19 TGTGCCAGTAGTATAAGTCTTTGGACTACACTCTATGGCTACACCTTC CASSISLWTTLYGYTF
few TRBJ1-1 . TRBV2 TGTGCCAGCACAGTGTCAGGTATTAGGACTGAAGCTTTCTTT CASTVSGIRTEAFF
. TRBJ1-1 . TRBV6-5 TGTGCCAGCAGTAGGGACAACGGGGGCACTGAAGCTTTCTTT CASSRDNGGTEAFF
. TRBJ1-1 . TRBV18 TGTGCCAGCTCACCCGAACAGGTCACTGAAGCTTTCTTT CASSPEQVTEAFF
. TRBJ2-1 . TRBV30 TGTGCCTCAGAACACCCTACTGCGGACAATGAGCAGTTCTTC CASEHPTADNEQFF
few TRBJ2-2 TRBD2 TRBV5-4 TGTGCCAGCAGCTTAGCGGGGGGGCCCGGGGAGCTGTTTTTT CASSLAGGPGELFF